Below are 26 T cell receptor beta chains sequenced from a single sample in a study of cytomegalovirus exposure and HLA in healthy donors. Sequenced by immunoSEQ multiplex PCR; TCRdb stores in-frame clones only, minus some. The sample holds more than 85,000 clones, approximately 90% seen once. The sample was PBMCs. These receptors were taken from a woman aged 18-29 years in good health and CMV-seropositive.

This chain connects TRBV27 to TRBJ2-3; 7 nucleotides agree with TRBD2. The ends lost 8 bases at V and 10 bases at J; junction bases unmatched: 18. Germline-derived CDR1 and CDR2 are MNHEY and SMNVEV (reference sequence). The CDR3 spans 15 residues. The CDR3 DNA sequence: TGTGCCAGCTGCCAGCGGGAAGCCCCTGGGTCGTCGCAGTATTTT. Translating it yields CASCQREAPGSSQYF.

This clone was recorded a few times. This chain joins TRBV15 and TRBJ1-1; D call uncertain. The CDR3 sequence is 14 residues long. V lost 2 bases and J lost 1, with 8 bases in between. CDR1 and CDR2 from the germline V gene are LNHNV and YYDKDF (reference sequence). CDR3 sequence reads: CATSRKTGNTEAFF. The CDR3 nucleotides are TGTGCCACCAGCAGAAAAACGGGGAACACTGAAGCTTTCTTT.

This clone was recorded once. The chain uses TRBV28 and TRBJ1-6; the match to TRBD1 covers 8 bases. The junction had 11 bases not matched to a gene; V was cut back by 7 bases and J by 9 bases. There are 15 residues in the CDR3. Germline CDR1 MDHEN, CDR2 SYDVKM. CDR3 nucleotide sequence: TGTGCCAGCACCGGGTCAGGGGGCTTTGCTTCACCCCTCCACTTT. Protein: CASTGSGGFASPLHF.

This chain uses TRBV5-4 with TRBJ2-1, with 13 bases fitting TRBD2. With 4 bases clipped from V and 2 bases from J, the junction kept 6 bases outside the gene matches. The germline V gene encodes CDR1 SGHNT and CDR2 YYREEE (reference sequence). The CDR3 runs 17 residues. The CDR3, as DNA: TGTGCCAGCAGCCCAACTAGCGGGGGGGCCCCCTACAATGAGCAGTTCTTC. It encodes CASSPTSGGAPYNEQFF.

The V and J genes are TRBV7-8 and TRBJ2-7, with D possibly being TRBD1 (6 bases). From germline, CDR1 is SGHVS and CDR2 FQNEAQ. V lost 3 bases, J lost 4 bases, and 13 bases lay in between. The CDR3 has 14 amino acids. The CDR3 DNA is TGTGCCAGCAGCTTGGGGGACATAAAGTACGAGCAGTACTTC. Residues: CASSLGDIKYEQYF. The whole variable domain, remainder taken from reference TRBV7-8 and TRBJ2-7, is GAGVSQSPRYKVAKRGQDVALRCDPISGHVSLFWYQQALGQGPEFLTYFQNEAQLDKSGLPSDRFFAERPEGSVSTLKIQRTQQEDSAVYLCASSLGDIKYEQYFGPGTRLTVT.

V is TRBV4-1 and J is TRBJ2-1; D perhaps matches TRBD2 (6 bases). The germline gives CDR1 MGHRA, CDR2 YSYEKL. The CDR3 spans 13 residues. Trimming cost V 3 bases and J 8 bases, with 11 bases left between them. The CDR3 loop reads CASSHGDLDEQFF. The CDR3 nucleotides are TGCGCCAGCAGCCATGGGGACTTGGATGAGCAGTTCTTC.

This rearrangement joins TRBV28 to TRBJ2-7, with 14 nucleotides matching TRBD2. V trimming: 5 bases; J trimming: 5 bases; junction bases outside the gene matches: 8. Germline V gene data show CDR1 as MDHEN and CDR2 as SYDVKM. The CDR3 contains 16 residues. CDR3 residues: CASSPGTSGRIDEQYF. CDR3 DNA: TGTGCCAGCAGTCCAGGGACTAGCGGGAGAATCGACGAGCAGTACTTC.

The chain has TRBV6-1 and TRBJ2-7; 7 bases are shared with TRBD1. Germline CDR1 and CDR2: MNHNS and SASEGT. The CDR3 extends over 16 amino acids. J gave up 3 bases and V 0 bases, and 8 bases lay outside the gene matches. CDR3 loop: CASSEARWDSYYEQYF. Here the CDR3 DNA reads TGTGCCAGCAGTGAAGCGAGATGGGACAGTTACTACGAGCAGTACTTC.

V gene TRBV7-3 combines with J gene TRBJ1-1; D is unclear. Germline CDR1 SGHTA, CDR2 FQGTGA. Trimming cost V 8 bases and J 3 bases, with 13 bases left between them. The CDR3 has 13 amino acids. The CDR3 loop reads CASSKGAYTEAFF. The CDR3 DNA reads TGTGCCAGCTCTAAAGGAGCATACACTGAAGCTTTCTTT.

This clone was detected once. V is TRBV5-1 and J is TRBJ2-7; 10 nucleotides line up with TRBD2. Germline lookup yields CDR1 SGHRS and CDR2 YFSETQ. V was clipped by 0 bases and J by 2 bases; unmatched bases: 5. The CDR3 runs 16 residues. CDR3 coding DNA: TGCGCCAGCAGCTTGGGGACTCTAGCGGGAGCCTACGAGCAGTACTTC. Its translation: CASSLGTLAGAYEQYF.

This clone was seen only once. J is TRBJ1-4 and V is TRBV19; 10 positions agree with TRBD1. CDR1 is LNHDA and CDR2 is SQIVND in the germline V gene (reference sequence). The CDR3 extends over 14 amino acids. V gave up 6 bases and J gave up 3 bases; unmatched junction bases: 1. Written as DNA, the CDR3 is TGTGCCAGTAGGACAGGGGGCTCTAATGAAAAACTGTTTTTT. Translated, it gives CASRTGGSNEKLFF.

In its sample, this clone was seen once. V gene TRBV27 combines with J gene TRBJ1-6; 10 bases map to TRBD1. The CDR3 runs 17 residues. Germline V gene data show CDR1 as MNHEY and CDR2 as SMNVEV (reference sequence). J lost 6 bases, V lost 7 bases, and 12 bases had no gene match. The CDR3 nucleotides read TGTGCCAGCACCAATATTGGACAGGGGGTTGGTAATTCACCCCTCCACTTT. Translation: CASTNIGQGVGNSPLHF.

This sequence joins TRBV2 and TRBJ2-7, with TRBD1 as a possible D gene (7 bases). The CDR3 consists of 17 residues. CDR1 is SNHLY and CDR2 is FYNNEI in the germline V gene. V was shortened by 5 bases and J by 7 bases, with 27 bases between the two germline ends. The CDR3 sequence: CASSPWYGRGAGNEQYF. The CDR3 DNA follows: TGTGCCAGCAGTCCCTGGTATGGCAGGGGGGCAGGTAATGAGCAGTACTTC. Full variable domain (missing parts from reference TRBV2 and TRBJ2-7): EPEVTQTPSHQVTQMGQEVILRCVPISNHLYFYWYRQILGQKVEFLVSFYNNEISEKSEIFDDQFSVERPDGSNFTLKIRSTKLEDSAMYFCASSPWYGRGAGNEQYFGPGTRLTVT.

The rearrangement joins TRBV4-1 to TRBJ2-3, with 7 bases matching TRBD2. J was trimmed by 4 bases and V by 0 bases; bases with no gene match: 13. The germline V gene encodes CDR1 MGHRA and CDR2 YSYEKL. The CDR3 totals 18 residues. CDR3 DNA sequence: TGCGCCAGCAGCCAAGACATTGATACGGGAGGAGCGGCAGATACGCAGTATTTT. Its protein is CASSQDIDTGGAADTQYF.

A few counts support this clone. The chain is built from TRBV7-8 and TRBJ2-1; D is possibly TRBD2 (7 bases). Deletions cut 5 bases from V and 5 bases from J, with 16 bases between. The CDR3 is 15 residues long. CDR1 SGHVS and CDR2 FQNEAQ come from the germline V gene. For the CDR3, the DNA is TGTGCCAGCAGCCCGCGGGGGCGGGGTCACAATGAGCAGTTCTTC. Encoded protein: CASSPRGRGHNEQFF.

The chain uses TRBV27 and TRBJ2-2; possibly TRBD2 for D (6 bases). Trimming stripped 7 bases from V and 2 bases from J, with 11 bases between. Germline CDR1 reads MNHEY; CDR2 reads SMNVEV (reference sequence). The CDR3 sequence is 14 residues long. The CDR3 sequence is CASTGLPNTGELFF. The CDR3 nucleotides are TGTGCCAGCACCGGACTACCAAACACCGGGGAGCTGTTTTTT.

The CDR3 loop reads CASSLPGLARQEQYF. CDR3 DNA sequence: TGTGCCAGCAGCTTACCGGGACTAGCGAGGCAGGAGCAGTACTTC. The chain is built from TRBV11-2 and TRBJ2-7; the match to TRBD2 covers 10 bases. The CDR3 contains 15 residues. Trimming took 2 bases from V and 7 from J; bases not matched to a gene: 8. The germline gives CDR1 SGHAT, CDR2 FQNNGV. The entire variable domain, with the rest obtained from reference TRBV11-2 and TRBJ2-7, is as follows: EAGVAQSPRYKIIEKRQSVAFWCNPISGHATLYWYQQILGQGPKLLIQFQNNGVVDDSQLPKDRFSAERLKGVDSTLKIQPAKLEDSAVYLCASSLPGLARQEQYFGPGTRLTVT.

This clone appeared once. The V call is TRBV5-4, the J call TRBJ2-1; TRBD1 matches 9 bases. The length of the CDR3 is 13 residues. The germline CDR1 and CDR2 sequences are SGHNT and YYREEE (reference sequence). V was clipped by 4 bases and J by 7 bases; unmatched bases: 3. The CDR3 protein is CASSATGGNEQFF. In nucleotides, the CDR3 is TGTGCCAGCAGCGCGACAGGGGGGAATGAGCAGTTCTTC.

The genes are TRBV7-2 and TRBJ2-7; 8 nucleotides agree with TRBD2. J gave up 2 bases and V 5 bases, and 14 bases lay outside the gene matches. The CDR3 is made up of 17 amino acids. CDR1 SGHTA and CDR2 FQGNSA come from the germline V gene. The CDR3 loop reads CASSRGGQRWAPYEQYF. Here the CDR3 DNA reads TGTGCCAGCAGCCGGGGGGGGCAGCGATGGGCTCCCTACGAGCAGTACTTC.

This rearrangement joins TRBV19 to TRBJ1-5, with a tentative D call TRBD1 (5 bases). The CDR3 runs 10 residues. Germline CDR1 and CDR2: LNHDA and SQIVND (reference sequence). The CDR3 DNA sequence: TGTTCACAGGTTAATCAGCCCCAGCATTTT. As protein: CSQVNQPQHF.

This rearrangement joins TRBV11-3 to TRBJ1-1; perhaps TRBD1 as D (6 bases). The germline V gene has CDR1 SGHNT and CDR2 YENEEA. The ends were cut back, 0 bases at V and 4 bases at J, with 12 bases in the middle. The CDR3 length is 15 residues. The CDR3, as DNA: TGTGCCAGCAGCTTAGATACAGGGCGGACCACTGAAGCTTTCTTT. Amino acid sequence: CASSLDTGRTTEAFF.

The J gene is TRBJ1-1, the V gene TRBV11-2; D is uncertain. This CDR3 is built from 13 residues. V lost 2 bases and J lost 10, with 14 bases in between. The germline gives CDR1 SGHAT, CDR2 FQNNGV. CDR3 nucleotide sequence: TGTGCCAGCAGCTTAACCCCCAAACAGCCAGCTTTCTTT. It specifies CASSLTPKQPAFF.

This sequence joins TRBV18 and TRBJ2-7, with 9 bases identical to TRBD1. Trimming removed 3 bases from V and 6 bases from J; junction bases left unmatched: 6. The CDR3 runs to 14 residues. CDR1 and CDR2 (germline): KGHSH, LQKENI. The CDR3, as DNA: TGTGCCAGCTCACCCACAGGGGGCCGGACCGAGCAGTACTTC. This sequence encodes CASSPTGGRTEQYF.

This chain joins TRBV5-8 and TRBJ1-1; D perhaps matches TRBD1 (5 bases). Germline-derived CDR1 and CDR2 are SGHTS and YDEGEE. The length of the CDR3 is 13 residues. V dropped 6 bases and J dropped 6 bases, with 15 bases sitting between them. The CDR3 sequence is CASTKQVVAEAFF. In DNA, the CDR3 is TGTGCCAGCACGAAACAGGTGGTCGCTGAAGCTTTCTTT.

This clone was seen only once. This rearrangement joins TRBV5-1 to TRBJ2-3, with a possible D match to TRBD2 (7 bases). There are 19 residues in the CDR3. The germline V gene has CDR1 SGHRS and CDR2 YFSETQ. V lost 0 bases, J lost 4 bases, and 24 bases lay in between. The CDR3 region is CASSLGSPAGGGLADTQYF. The CDR3 region has the DNA TGCGCCAGCAGCTTGGGTTCGCCAGCAGGCGGGGGCTTGGCAGATACGCAGTATTTT.

The rearrangement uses TRBV5-6 and TRBJ1-4; the D gene is possibly TRBD1 (6 bases). There are 16 residues in the CDR3. Between the trimmed V and J ends, which lost 2 bases and 5 bases, there was a span of 16 bases. Germline CDR1 is SGHDT and CDR2 is YYEEEE. The CDR3 reads CASSFFVGHGNEKLFF. The DNA of the CDR3 is TGTGCCAGCAGCTTCTTTGTGGGACACGGGAATGAAAAACTGTTTTTT.